This is a list of T cell receptor beta chains from one sample in a study of blood T cells in healthy people across ages. A single record per CDR3 protein comes from TCRdb applying MiXCR to the 5' RACE reads. The sample consists of some 710,000 distinct CDR3 sequences, about a fifth of them appearing once. The source material was blood. These receptors all stem from a man between 65 and 85 years old in good health. Both conserved end residues are part of each CDR3. Fields, in order: J gene, V gene, D gene, clone size, CDR3 protein, CDR3 DNA. D genes are given only for firm matches. Size is stated for part of the rows, as once, few or many counts, or as a class when the clone is expanded.

TRBJ2-4 | TRBV20-1 | - | - | CSARDRGLPIAKNIQYF | TGCAGTGCTAGAGATCGGGGGCTCCCCATAGCCAAAAACATTCAGTACTTC
TRBJ1-4 | TRBV5-1 | - | few | CASSRAGADNEKLFF | TGCGCCAGCAGCCGGGCCGGGGCGGATAATGAAAAACTGTTTTTT
TRBJ2-4 | TRBV5-1 | - | - | CASSLFQGAFPSAKNIQYF | TGCGCCAGCAGCTTGTTTCAGGGTGCCTTCCCGTCGGCCAAAAACATTCAGTACTTC
TRBJ2-5 | TRBV12-3/TRBV12-4 | TRBD1 | - | CASSSTGKETQYF | TGTGCCAGCAGTTCGACAGGGAAAGAGACCCAGTACTTC
TRBJ2-5 | TRBV12-5 | - | - | CASGLEGVRETQYF | TGTGCTAGTGGTTTGGAGGGAGTAAGGGAGACCCAGTACTTC
TRBJ2-5 | TRBV5-1 | TRBD1 | - | CASSSGGSLKETQYF | TGCGCCAGCAGCTCAGGGGGATCCCTCAAAGAGACCCAGTACTTC
TRBJ1-3 | TRBV12-3/TRBV12-4 | - | few | CASSLTGPRSGTIYF | TGTGCCAGCAGTTTAACGGGACCCCGGTCGGGCACCATATATTTT
TRBJ1-1 | TRBV29-1 | - | - | CSVVLTLLQNTEAFF | TGCAGCGTTGTATTGACGTTGCTGCAGAACACTGAAGCTTTCTTT
TRBJ2-7 | TRBV5-1 | TRBD2 | - | CASSLVVTSGGPLEQYF | TGCGCCAGCAGCTTAGTGGTAACTAGCGGGGGTCCCCTCGAGCAGTACTTC
TRBJ2-3 | TRBV6-5 | - | few | CASGFVMDTQYF | TGTGCCAGCGGATTCGTTATGGATACGCAGTATTTT
TRBJ2-1 | TRBV7-9 | TRBD1 | many | CASSLTGGSYNEQFF | TGTGCCAGCAGCTTAACAGGGGGCTCCTACAATGAGCAGTTCTTC
TRBJ2-3 | TRBV5-1 | TRBD2 | - | CASSLRSGRWGSTDTQYF | TGCGCCAGCAGCCTGCGAAGCGGGAGATGGGGGTCGACAGATACGCAGTATTTT
TRBJ2-3 | TRBV5-5 | - | - | CASSFQGIADTQYF | TGTGCCAGCAGCTTCCAGGGGATTGCAGATACGCAGTATTTT
TRBJ2-1 | TRBV2 | TRBD1 | few | CASIRTGQNNEQFF | TGTGCCAGCATTAGGACAGGGCAGAACAATGAGCAGTTCTTC
TRBJ1-6 | TRBV18 | - | many | CASSPISEYNSPLHF | TGTGCCAGCTCACCAATTTCAGAGTATAATTCACCCCTCCACTTT
TRBJ2-1 | TRBV7-2 | - | - | CASSLGYYEQFF | TGTGCCAGCAGCTTGGGCTACTATGAGCAGTTCTTC
TRBJ1-1 | TRBV29-1 | TRBD1 | few | CSVGQGARTEAFF | TGCAGCGTTGGCCAGGGGGCGAGGACTGAAGCTTTCTTT
TRBJ1-4 | TRBV6-5 | TRBD1 | - | CASSQTGAEFGKLFF | TGTGCCAGCAGTCAAACAGGGGCGGAATTCGGAAAACTGTTTTTT
TRBJ1-3 | TRBV9 | TRBD1 | - | CASSKTGANSGNTIYF | TGTGCCAGCAGCAAAACAGGGGCCAACTCTGGAAACACCATATATTTT
TRBJ2-5 | TRBV5-1 | TRBD1 | - | CASSPGTGWAQYF | TGCGCCAGCAGCCCTGGGACAGGGTGGGCCCAGTACTTC
TRBJ1-5 | TRBV2 | TRBD1 | - | CASRSGTGPNSNQPQHF | TGTGCCAGCAGATCCGGGACAGGACCCAATAGCAATCAGCCCCAGCATTTT
TRBJ2-3 | TRBV4-3 | - | - | CASSHLRTDTQYF | TGCGCCAGCAGCCACCTCCGCACAGATACGCAGTATTTT